This TCR beta chain was sequenced in a study of T-cell reconstitution after alpha-beta-depleted transplantation in children. Unique molecular identifiers were incorporated when the TCRbeta library was constructed. TCRdb re-called the PCR reads through MiXCR, storing one row per CDR3 protein. The sample comprises approximately 980,000 distinct CDR3 sequences, roughly 31% of which are singletons, and roughly 30% rests with the top ten. Sequences were derived from PBMCs, mostly from graft donor cells, sampled 360 days after TCRalphabeta/CD19-depleted stem cell transplant. The sequence came from a boy under two years old who had a stem cell transplant for SCID, so the T cells may come from the graft donor.

CDR3 residues: CASCQGPEAFF. The CDR3 DNA reads TGTGCCAGCTGCCAGGGACCTGAAGCTTTCTTT. V and J are TRBV12-3 or TRBV12-4 and TRBJ1-1, with D possibly being TRBD1 (5 bases). Trimming shortened V by 8 bases and J by 6 bases, and 10 bases separated the two germline ends. CDR3 size: 11 residues.